Below are 27 T cell receptor beta chains sequenced from a single sample in a study of cytomegalovirus exposure and HLA in healthy donors. Both 60 Vbeta primers and 13 Jbeta primers went into the PCR. Assay used: immunoSEQ multiplex PCR; TCRdb lists only in-frame clones, some missing. Of over 95,000 clones listed, 65% to 80% are singletons. The sequenced sample was PBMCs. These receptors were obtained from a man aged 35-49 years in good health and CMV-seropositive.

The rearrangement links TRBV14 to TRBJ1-1, with D tentatively TRBD1 (6 bases). This CDR3 region has 15 residues. Deletions cut 8 bases from V and 5 bases from J, with 21 bases between. CDR1 and CDR2 (germline): SGHDN, FVKESK. The CDR3 region has the DNA TGTGCCAGCCGGGGGCCTTACCAAGCGGGGACTGAAGCTTTCTTT. It translates to CASRGPYQAGTEAFF.

The rearrangement links TRBV5-1 to TRBJ1-1; D possibly corresponds to TRBD1 (5 bases). This CDR3 comprises 13 residues. The ends were cut back, 5 bases at V and 2 bases at J, with 10 bases in the middle. Per the germline V gene, CDR1 is SGHRS and CDR2 is YFSETQ. As DNA, the CDR3 is TGCGCCAGCAGGCAGGGACTTAACACTGAAGCTTTCTTT. Translating gives CASRQGLNTEAFF. The full variable domain, its missing parts supplied by reference TRBV5-1 and TRBJ1-1, is KAGVTQTPRYLIKTRGQQVTLSCSPISGHRSVSWYQQTPGQGLQFLFEYFSETQRNKGNFPGRFSGRQFSNSRSEMNVSTLELGDSALYLCASRQGLNTEAFFGQGTRLTVV.

V gene TRBV27 combines with J gene TRBJ1-2; 8 bases map to TRBD1. Germline CDR1 and CDR2: MNHEY and SMNVEV (reference sequence). This CDR3 contains 13 residues. Trimming removed 5 bases from V and 10 bases from J; junction bases left unmatched: 9. The CDR3 nucleotides read TGTGCCAGCAGTCCTGACAGGGGTCTTATCTACACCTTC. Translating gives CASSPDRGLIYTF.

This clone was picked up a small number of times. V gene TRBV25-1 combines with J gene TRBJ2-2, with TRBD1 matching over 10 bases. The CDR3 sequence is 14 residues long. The junction had 6 bases not matched to a gene; V was cut back by 8 bases and J by 6 bases. The germline V gene has CDR1 MGHDK and CDR2 SYGVNS. In DNA form, the CDR3 reads TGTGCCAGCCAGGGGACAGGGGAAGCCGGGGAGCTGTTTTTT. This encodes CASQGTGEAGELFF. The full variable domain, with the rest looked up from reference TRBV25-1 and TRBJ2-2, is EADIYQTPRYLVIGTGKKITLECSQTMGHDKMYWYQQDPGMELHLIHYSYGVNSTEKGDLSSESTVSRIRTEHFPLTLESARPSHTSQYLCASQGTGEAGELFFGEGSRLTVL.

This clone was seen a few times. The chain employs TRBV7-3 and TRBJ2-3; 10 bases are a match to TRBD1. CDR1 SGHTA and CDR2 FQGTGA come from the germline V gene. V trimming: 5 bases; J trimming: 2 bases; junction bases outside the gene matches: 7. The length of the CDR3 is 16 residues. This chain's CDR3 is CASSLGGQGFTDTQYF. The CDR3 nucleotides read TGTGCCAGCAGCCTGGGGGGACAGGGGTTCACAGATACGCAGTATTTT.

This clone has more than one count but fewer than ten. J is TRBJ1-1 and V is TRBV5-6, with 7 bases aligning to TRBD1. The germline CDR1 and CDR2 sequences are SGHDT and YYEEEE. The CDR3 runs 14 residues. J lost 6 bases, V lost 7 bases, and 12 bases had no gene match. The CDR3 region is CASAIRQGGPEAFF. The CDR3 DNA is TGTGCCAGCGCCATCAGACAGGGAGGTCCTGAAGCTTTCTTT.

The rearrangement joins TRBV28 to TRBJ2-7; 7 bases line up with TRBD1. The CDR3 contains 14 residues. Trimming removed 4 bases from V and 3 bases from J; junction bases left unmatched: 6. The V gene's germline CDR1 is MDHEN and CDR2 SYDVKM. This chain's CDR3 is CASSSRTGNYEQYF. CDR3 DNA: TGTGCCAGCAGTTCCCGGACAGGAAACTACGAGCAGTACTTC.

The chain carries TRBV28 and TRBJ2-7; D is unresolved. The germline gives CDR1 MDHEN, CDR2 SYDVKM. V was clipped by 6 bases and J by 2 bases, with 14 bases between them. The CDR3 is made up of 14 amino acids. The CDR3 DNA sequence: TGTGCCAGCAGCCTCCGCCAGGCCGCCTACGAGCAGTACTTC. Protein: CASSLRQAAYEQYF.

The rearrangement uses TRBV28 and TRBJ1-2; possibly TRBD1 for D (5 bases). The V and J ends lost 4 bases and 2 bases respectively, with 11 bases between them. Germline lookup yields CDR1 MDHEN and CDR2 SYDVKM. The CDR3 has 14 amino acids. The CDR3 bases are TGTGCCAGCAGTTCCGGGTACAGGAACTATGGCTACACCTTC. Its translation: CASSSGYRNYGYTF.

This clone occurred once. V and J are TRBV4-3 and TRBJ2-2; TRBD1 agrees at 11 bases. The germline V gene encodes CDR1 LGHNA and CDR2 YSLEER. Trimming removed 3 bases from V and 0 bases from J; junction bases left unmatched: 15. The CDR3 sequence is 21 residues long. The CDR3 is CASSQGVEDRGRISNTGELFF. CDR3 bases: TGCGCCAGCAGCCAGGGGGTCGAGGACAGGGGGCGGATTTCGAACACCGGGGAGCTGTTTTTT.

This chain uses TRBV4-1 with TRBJ2-7; 10 nucleotides agree with TRBD1. Losses at the gene ends were 6 bases for V and 5 bases for J; bases not matched to a gene: 7. Germline-derived CDR1 and CDR2 are MGHRA and YSYEKL. The CDR3 contains 14 residues. DNA for the CDR3: TGCGCCAGCAGGATTCGACAGGGGGCCGACGAGCAGTACTTC. Amino acid sequence: CASRIRQGADEQYF.

Only one count was recorded for this clone. The chain carries TRBV6-1 and TRBJ2-3; 7 bases line up with TRBD2. Germline V lookup: CDR1 MNHNS, CDR2 SASEGT. CDR3 size: 14 residues. V shed 6 bases, J shed 1 base, and the junction held 4 bases outside the gene matches. Here the CDR3 DNA reads TGTGCCAGCAGGACTAGCTTGGGCACAGATACGCAGTATTTT. It yields the protein CASRTSLGTDTQYF.

The rearrangement uses TRBV9 and TRBJ1-2; D gene unclear. The CDR3 has 13 residues. Germline loops: CDR1 SGDLS, CDR2 YYNGEE. Trimming removed 4 bases from V and 2 bases from J, with 9 bases in between. As DNA, the CDR3 is TGTGCCAGCAGCCTCTCCGAGAACTATGGCTACACCTTC. It yields the protein CASSLSENYGYTF. The full variable domain, completed using reference TRBV9 and TRBJ1-2, is DSGVTQTPKHLITATGQRVTLRCSPRSGDLSVYWYQQSLDQGLQFLIQYYNGEERAKGNILERFSAQQFPDLHSELNLSSLELGDSALYFCASSLSENYGYTFGSGTRLTVV.

V is TRBV7-8 and J is TRBJ1-2; D may be TRBD1 (6 bases). The CDR3 extends over 12 amino acids. Germline CDR1 SGHVS, CDR2 FQNEAQ. Trimming took off 3 bases at V and 7 bases at J, with 9 bases between the two ends. DNA for the CDR3: TGTGCCAGCAGCTTCCAGGGGTTTGGCTACACCTTC. Protein product: CASSFQGFGYTF.

The V and J genes are TRBV10-3 and TRBJ2-3; D is perhaps TRBD2 (6 bases). The CDR3 loop spans 18 amino acids. Trimming cost V 8 bases and J 4 bases, with 28 bases left between them. The V gene's germline CDR1 is ENHRY and CDR2 SYGVKD. CDR3 region: CAIRNPRREVPGADTQYF. The CDR3, as DNA: TGTGCCATCCGAAACCCCCGGAGGGAGGTCCCCGGGGCAGATACGCAGTATTTT.

The V call is TRBV6-1, the J call TRBJ2-7; 7 bases are a match to TRBD1. Trimming cost V 6 bases and J 7 bases; bases outside gene matches: 12. The CDR3 sequence is 14 residues long. The germline V gene has CDR1 MNHNS and CDR2 SASEGT. In DNA form, the CDR3 reads TGTGCCAGCAGAACGGTTGACAGGGCGGAGGAGCAGTACTTC. Translated: CASRTVDRAEEQYF.

The chain has TRBV25-1 and TRBJ1-1; 7 nucleotides match TRBD1. CDR1 and CDR2 (germline): MGHDK, SYGVNS. The CDR3 totals 13 residues. Trimming cost V 6 bases and J 4 bases; bases outside gene matches: 5. CDR3 bases: TGTGCCAGCAGGCAACAGGGGACCACTGAAGCTTTCTTT. Translating gives CASRQQGTTEAFF.

Notes on this clone: The conserved final phenylalanine or tryptophan is absent from the CDR3, which likely points to a read error. V and J are TRBV7-2 and TRBJ2-7, with D unresolved. V gave up 5 bases and J gave up 2 bases, with 19 bases separating them. Germline CDR1 and CDR2: SGHTA and FQGNSA. This CDR3 has 16 residues. CDR3 DNA sequence: TGTGCCAGCAGCCGGGTTCCCGCCCAGACCACCTACGAGCAGTACCTC. Translation gives CASSRVPAQTTYEQYL.

The chain uses TRBV18 and TRBJ2-3; 9 bases are a match to TRBD2. V trimming: 4 bases; J trimming: 2 bases; junction bases outside the gene matches: 7. The CDR3 runs 16 residues. In germline, CDR1 is KGHSH, CDR2 LQKENI. The CDR3 DNA reads TGTGCCAGCTCACTCATTGCGGGGGGGAACACAGATACGCAGTATTTT. Translated, it gives CASSLIAGGNTDTQYF.

This clone was detected only a few times. The J gene is TRBJ2-7, the V gene TRBV6-5; tentatively, D is TRBD2 (7 bases). The CDR3 contains 15 residues. Trimming stripped 1 base from V and 6 bases from J, with 16 bases between. Per the germline V gene, CDR1 is MNHEY and CDR2 is SVGAGI. This chain's CDR3 is CASSYWGGPASEQYF. CDR3 sequence (DNA): TGTGCCAGCAGTTACTGGGGGGGCCCCGCGAGCGAGCAGTACTTC.

The gene calls are TRBV10-3 and TRBJ1-2; D is unresolved. Germline-derived CDR1 and CDR2 are ENHRY and SYGVKD. The CDR3 contains 10 residues. CDR3 DNA sequence: TGTGCATCGGGAAACTATGGCTACACCTTC. Its protein is CASGNYGYTF.

The chain employs TRBV2 and TRBJ2-3; D possibly corresponds to TRBD2 (6 bases). The CDR3 covers 15 residues. The V end was cut by 1 base, the J end by 1 base, with 9 bases between. Per the germline V gene, CDR1 is SNHLY and CDR2 is FYNNEI. The CDR3 protein is CASSEGGTRTDTQYF. The CDR3 DNA reads as TGTGCCAGCAGTGAAGGGGGGACTCGCACAGATACGCAGTATTTT.

The gene calls are TRBV6-5 and TRBJ2-2; TRBD1 matches 11 bases. Germline assignment: CDR1 MNHEY and CDR2 SVGAGI. Trimming cost V 3 bases and J 4 bases; bases outside gene matches: 1. The CDR3 is 15 amino acids. The CDR3 DNA is TGTGCCAGCAGTTATGGGACAGGGGGCACCGGGGAGCTGTTTTTT. This sequence encodes CASSYGTGGTGELFF.

The chain uses TRBV14 and TRBJ2-7; maybe TRBD1 (5 bases). Trimming took off 2 bases at V and 1 base at J, with 18 bases between the two ends. Looked up from germline, CDR1 is SGHDN and CDR2 is FVKESK. There are 17 residues in the CDR3. The CDR3 protein is CASSQSPRERFSYEQYF. Written as DNA, the CDR3 is TGTGCCAGCAGCCAATCCCCCAGGGAAAGGTTTTCCTACGAGCAGTACTTC.

This clone was detected once. The chain couples TRBV6-5 to TRBJ1-5; perhaps TRBD1 as D (5 bases). Between the trimmed V and J ends, which lost 2 bases and 4 bases, there was a span of 9 bases. Germline V gives CDR1 MNHEY, CDR2 SVGAGI. There are 14 residues in the CDR3. Here the CDR3 reads CASSYRGGNQPQHF. DNA of the CDR3: TGTGCCAGCAGTTACAGGGGAGGGAATCAGCCCCAGCATTTT.

The chain is built from TRBV28 and TRBJ1-4; D remains unclear. CDR3 size: 14 residues. The V gene lost 6 bases and the J gene lost 0 bases, with 8 bases spanning the gap. The germline gives CDR1 MDHEN, CDR2 SYDVKM. CDR3 amino acids: CASRERATNEKLFF. CDR3 nucleotide sequence: TGTGCCAGCAGGGAGAGAGCAACTAATGAAAAACTGTTTTTT.

The V call is TRBV2, the J call TRBJ1-4; TRBD1 matches 7 bases. Germline CDR1 is SNHLY and CDR2 is FYNNEI. This CDR3 is 16 amino acids long. The V and J ends lost 6 bases and 7 bases, in that order; junction bases with no gene match: 14. CDR3 sequence reads: CASSPLGRGRGEKLFF. The CDR3 bases are TGTGCCAGCAGCCCTCTAGGAAGGGGGCGCGGTGAAAAACTGTTTTTT.